Following are 12 T cell receptor beta chains from one sample sequenced in a study of blood T cell repertoires in COVID-19. Sequencing used immunoSEQ multiplex PCR; TCRdb keeps in-frame clones, though not all of them. The table has 200,000 to 250,000 clones, about 89% seen once; the top ten hold under 7%. Input material: peripheral blood. These receptors were collected from a man aged 60 to 69 who had recovered from COVID-19.

This sequence joins TRBV5-1 and TRBJ2-2; D gene ambiguous. The CDR3 extends over 13 amino acids. Trimming cost V 3 bases and J 7 bases, with 10 bases left between them. Germline assignment: CDR1 SGHRS and CDR2 YFSETQ. CDR3 DNA: TGCGCCAGCAGCTCCCGACTGAGCGGGGAGCTGTTTTTT. It encodes CASSSRLSGELFF.

The chain employs TRBV27 and TRBJ2-7, with D possibly being TRBD2 (6 bases). This CDR3 has 15 amino acids. Trimming cost V 0 bases and J 1 base, with 10 bases left between them. Looked up from germline, CDR1 is MNHEY and CDR2 is SMNVEV (reference sequence). The CDR3 coding sequence is TGTGCCAGCAGTTTATCGTTTGGGGGGTCCTACGAGCAGTACTTC. Amino acid sequence: CASSLSFGGSYEQYF.

The gene calls are TRBV28 and TRBJ2-7, with D maybe TRBD1 (5 bases). Between the trimmed V and J ends, which lost 4 bases and 2 bases, there was a span of 12 bases. The CDR3 has 14 residues. CDR1 MDHEN and CDR2 SYDVKM come from the germline V gene. The CDR3 here is CASSSRQSPYEQYF. The CDR3 coding sequence is TGTGCCAGCAGTTCTCGACAGTCTCCCTACGAGCAGTACTTC.

In this sample, this clone turned up once. This chain links TRBV6-6 with TRBJ1-5; 9 nucleotides match TRBD1. V shed 10 bases, J shed 6 bases, and the junction held 4 bases outside the gene matches. Per the germline V gene, CDR1 is MNHNY and CDR2 is SVGAGI (reference sequence). CDR3 size: 12 residues. CDR3 DNA sequence: TGTGCCATACAGGGGGCGCTTCAGCCCCAGCATTTT. Residues: CAIQGALQPQHF.

The V gene is TRBV19, the J gene TRBJ2-7, with 9 bases lining up with TRBD1. Germline V CDR1 and CDR2: LNHDA, SQIVND (reference sequence). Trimming at V came to 5 bases and at J to 0 bases, leaving 11 bases not matched to a gene. The CDR3 covers 17 residues. CDR3 amino acids: CASSRDRGSLGSYEQYF. CDR3 coding DNA: TGTGCCAGTAGTCGCGACAGGGGGTCCTTGGGCTCCTACGAGCAGTACTTC.

This clone was seen just once. The rearrangement joins TRBV7-2 to TRBJ2-1; TRBD2 aligns across 7 bases. CDR1 and CDR2 from the germline V gene are SGHTA and FQGNSA. This CDR3 has 17 amino acids. Trimming removed 5 bases from V and 7 bases from J; junction bases left unmatched: 17. The CDR3 region has the DNA TGTGCCAGCAGCCAGAGGGGCGGCGGGGGAGTCGGTAATGAGCAGTTCTTC. Amino acid sequence: CASSQRGGGGVGNEQFF.

This chain connects TRBV29-1 to TRBJ1-2; D not resolved. Germline assignment: CDR1 SQVTM and CDR2 ANQGSEA. The ends were cut back, 1 base at V and 0 bases at J, with 9 bases in the middle. The CDR3 totals 14 residues. The CDR3 bases are TGCAGCGTTGAAGGGGCGGGAGCTAACTATGGCTACACCTTC. Translating gives CSVEGAGANYGYTF.

The chain couples TRBV28 to TRBJ1-5; the D is unclear. V lost 3 bases and J lost 8, with 5 bases in between. CDR1 is MDHEN, CDR2 SYDVKM, per germline. The CDR3 sequence is 11 residues long. CDR3 loop: CASSLEEPQHF. The CDR3 DNA follows: TGTGCCAGCAGTTTGGAGGAGCCCCAGCATTTT.

The V gene is TRBV19, the J gene TRBJ2-7, with D perhaps TRBD2 (5 bases). The V end was cut by 3 bases, the J end by 4 bases, with 7 bases between. This CDR3 is built from 12 residues. Looked up from germline, CDR1 is LNHDA and CDR2 is SQIVND (reference sequence). Written as DNA, the CDR3 is TGTGCCAGTAGTATGACGGGGTACGAGCAGTACTTC. Residues: CASSMTGYEQYF.

The J gene is TRBJ1-6, the V gene TRBV7-2; TRBD1 matches 10 bases. Germline CDR1 is SGHTA and CDR2 is FQGNSA. Trimming removed 4 bases from V and 10 bases from J; junction bases left unmatched: 1. This CDR3 is 13 amino acids long. The CDR3 reads CASSWTGGSPLHF. In nucleotides, the CDR3 is TGTGCCAGCAGCTGGACAGGGGGGTCACCCCTCCACTTT.

The table lists this clone with a few counts. This chain links TRBV7-9 with TRBJ2-3, with TRBD2 matching over 8 bases. Looked up from germline, CDR1 is SEHNR and CDR2 is FQNEAQ (reference sequence). The CDR3 sequence is 15 residues long. V lost 5 bases, J lost 0 bases, and 4 bases stayed unmatched. This CDR3 is CASSPGTRSTDTQYF. CDR3 DNA sequence: TGTGCCAGCAGCCCCGGGACTAGGAGCACAGATACGCAGTATTTT.

This clone was recorded only once. V and J are TRBV28 and TRBJ1-2, with 8 bases that match TRBD1. CDR1 is MDHEN, CDR2 SYDVKM, per germline. With V trimmed by 4 bases and J by 4 bases, 8 bases remained unmatched. CDR3 length: 15 residues. The CDR3 protein is CASSSGRGQVYGYTF. The CDR3 DNA follows: TGTGCCAGCAGTTCTGGCAGGGGGCAGGTCTATGGCTACACCTTC.